The entry below describes one TCR beta chain. The antigen remains undetermined. The data originate from a study of OX40 agonist ivuxolimab in advanced cancers. Study information: Patients received intravenous ivuxolimab every 2 weeks at 0.01 to 10 mg/kg.

The repertoire was sequenced with immunoSEQ multiplex PCR; TCRdb's copy has only in-frame clones and lacks some. The table includes 63,000 or so clones, 88% detected once. Notes on the study in general: Researchers did not determine the expanded peripheral T cells' antigen specificity. The CD4+ and CD8+ T cells in the blood had expanded clonally by week 6 at 0.1 to 3.0 mg/kg. Averaging showed that CD8+ T cells had more expanded clones than CD4+ did.

The CDR3 length is 15 residues. Germline CDR1 and CDR2: SNHLY and FYNNEI. J was trimmed by 6 bases and V by 6 bases; bases with no gene match: 10. J is TRBJ2-2 and V is TRBV2; 7 nucleotides match TRBD1. The material was CD4+ or CD8+ T cells sorted from blood, obtained in a trial of the OX40 agonist ivuxolimab. This TCR derives from an adult with an advanced solid tumor such as melanoma, head and neck, liver or kidney cancer. This CDR3 is CASRRQGFSSGELFF. DNA of the CDR3: TGTGCCAGCAGGAGACAGGGTTTCTCTTCCGGGGAGCTGTTTTTT.